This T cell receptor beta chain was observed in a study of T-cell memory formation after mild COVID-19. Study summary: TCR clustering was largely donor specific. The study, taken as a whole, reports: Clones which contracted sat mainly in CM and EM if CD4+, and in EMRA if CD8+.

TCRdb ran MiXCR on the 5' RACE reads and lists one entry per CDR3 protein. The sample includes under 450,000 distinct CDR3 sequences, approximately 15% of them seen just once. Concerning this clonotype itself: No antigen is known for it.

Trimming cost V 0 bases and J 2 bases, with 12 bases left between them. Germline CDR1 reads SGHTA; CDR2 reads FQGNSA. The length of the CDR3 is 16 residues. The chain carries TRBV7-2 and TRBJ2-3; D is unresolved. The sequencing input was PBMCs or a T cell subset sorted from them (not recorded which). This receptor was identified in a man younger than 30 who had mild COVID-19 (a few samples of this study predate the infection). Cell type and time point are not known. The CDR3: CASSLAGFRDTDTQYF. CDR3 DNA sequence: TGTGCCAGCAGCTTAGCGGGTTTTAGGGACACAGATACGCAGTATTTT. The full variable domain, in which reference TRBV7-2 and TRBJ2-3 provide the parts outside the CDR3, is GAGVSQSPSNKVTEKGKDVELRCDPISGHTALYWYRQSLGQGLEFLIYFQGNSAPDKSGLPSDRFSAERTGGSVSTLTIQRTQQEDSAVYLCASSLAGFRDTDTQYFGPGTRLTVL.